These 19 T cell receptor beta chains originate from one sample sequenced in a study of cytotoxic CD8 clonotypes in ibrutinib-treated CLL. Generated by immunoSEQ multiplex PCR, the TCRdb table keeps only in-frame clones and is missing some. Of tens of thousands of clones listed, roughly 50% were seen once; the top ten hold about 20%. Specimen: PBMCs, collected after 24 months of ibrutinib treatment. The receptors were gathered from a human donor with chronic lymphocytic leukemia.

V and J are TRBV7-8 and TRBJ2-3; D ambiguous. Germline V CDR1 and CDR2: SGHVS, FQNEAQ. Trimming took 5 bases from V and 2 from J, leaving 5 bases between them. This CDR3 contains 12 residues. The CDR3 bases are TGTGCCAGCAGCGAGGTCACAGATACGCAGTATTTT. Amino acids: CASSEVTDTQYF.

The CDR3 nucleotides are TGCGCCAGCAACGACAGGGCCACAGATACGCAGTATTTT. It yields the protein CASNDRATDTQYF. The J gene is TRBJ2-3, the V gene TRBV10-1; 7 bases line up with TRBD1. V lost 7 bases to trimming and J lost 2 bases; unmatched junction nucleotides: 3. CDR3 length equals 13 residues. From germline, CDR1 is WNHNN and CDR2 SYGVQD (reference sequence).

V is TRBV6-5 and J is TRBJ2-3, with TRBD2 matching 7 bases. Germline V CDR1 and CDR2: MNHEY, SVGAGI. This CDR3 has 16 amino acids. The V gene end was trimmed by 3 bases and the J gene end by 2 bases; junction bases not matched to a gene: 8. Written as DNA, the CDR3 is TGTGCCAGCAGTTATTTTCCCGGGACTATCACAGATACGCAGTATTTT. Translated, it gives CASSYFPGTITDTQYF.

The chain joins TRBV13 to TRBJ2-7, with D maybe TRBD2 (7 bases). Germline assignment: CDR1 PRHDT and CDR2 FYEKMQ (reference sequence). Trimming cost V 2 bases and J 6 bases, with 14 bases left between them. The CDR3 totals 14 residues. CDR3 coding DNA: TGTGCCAGCAGCTTACGGGGGGCCCGGTTCGAGCAGTACTTC. Translated, it gives CASSLRGARFEQYF.

This chain joins TRBV7-6 and TRBJ1-4, with TRBD1 matching 8 bases. The CDR3 sequence is 15 residues long. Per the germline V gene, CDR1 is SGHVS and CDR2 is FNYEAQ. V trimming: 5 bases; J trimming: 4 bases; junction bases outside the gene matches: 6. Written as DNA, the CDR3 is TGTGCCAGCAGCCTGTGGACAGGGATTAATGAAAAACTGTTTTTT. It is translated as CASSLWTGINEKLFF.

CDR3 nucleotide sequence: TGTGCCAGCAGCTTAGAGTTCAGAACGCAGTATTTT. It codes for CASSLEFRTQYF. This sequence joins TRBV7-9 and TRBJ2-3; D remains ambiguous. This CDR3 is 12 amino acids long. Germline CDR1 and CDR2: SEHNR and FQNEAQ (reference sequence). Trimming stripped 1 base from V and 9 bases from J, with 8 bases between.

The chain uses TRBV15 and TRBJ2-3; 8 positions match TRBD1. There are 17 residues in the CDR3. Germline trimming cut 3 bases from V and 2 bases from J; bases unmatched to any gene: 10. Germline CDR1 LNHNV, CDR2 YYDKDF (reference sequence). The DNA of the CDR3 is TGTGCCACCAGCAGGGACAGGGTCGGGTCCCACACAGATACGCAGTATTTT. Amino acid sequence: CATSRDRVGSHTDTQYF.

The rearrangement joins TRBV7-1 to TRBJ2-5, with D perhaps TRBD2 (6 bases). TRBV7-1 qualifies as an ORF whose function is uncertain. The germline V and J ends were trimmed by 5 bases and 1 base, with 14 bases remaining between them. This CDR3 region has 15 residues. The CDR3 protein is CASSRVLRGQETQYF. CDR3 DNA sequence: TGTGCCAGCAGCCGGGTTTTGCGGGGCCAAGAGACCCAGTACTTC.

This clone was detected once. The rearrangement joins TRBV5-1 to TRBJ1-6; 7 bases match TRBD1. In germline, CDR1 is SGHRS, CDR2 YFSETQ. The trim removed 3 bases at V and 4 bases at J, leaving 7 bases unmatched. CDR3 length: 16 residues. This CDR3 reads CASSSGQTRYNSPLHF. In DNA, the CDR3 is TGCGCCAGCAGCTCGGGACAGACCCGTTATAATTCACCCCTCCACTTT.

The rearrangement joins TRBV6-5 to TRBJ1-1; D not resolved. Germline lookup yields CDR1 MNHEY and CDR2 SVGAGI. CDR3 size: 13 residues. Trimming took off 7 bases at V and 1 base at J, with 10 bases between the two ends. CDR3 sequence (DNA): TGTGCCAGCAAAGAGGACGGGAACACTGAAGCTTTCTTT. It yields the protein CASKEDGNTEAFF.

The genes are TRBV5-4 and TRBJ2-5; D ambiguous. The germline gives CDR1 SGHNT, CDR2 YYREEE (reference sequence). The CDR3 extends over 14 amino acids. Trimming took 1 base from V and 7 from J, leaving 14 bases between them. The CDR3: CASSLTSSFGTQYF. CDR3 nucleotide sequence: TGTGCCAGCAGCTTGACTTCGTCCTTCGGGACCCAGTACTTC.

The rearrangement links TRBV5-1 to TRBJ2-7, with unresolved D. This CDR3 has 15 residues. Trimming cost V 2 bases and J 0 bases, with 12 bases left between them. Germline loops: CDR1 SGHRS, CDR2 YFSETQ. The CDR3 reads CASSFMATSSYEQYF. The CDR3 nucleotides read TGCGCCAGCAGCTTCATGGCAACAAGCTCCTACGAGCAGTACTTC.

This clone was recorded once. This chain uses TRBV27 with TRBJ2-1, with a tentative D call TRBD1 (6 bases). The CDR3 runs 13 residues. V lost 2 bases and J lost 11, with 13 bases in between. Germline-derived CDR1 and CDR2 are MNHEY and SMNVEV (reference sequence). For the CDR3, the DNA is TGTGCCAGCAGTTTACCGCCGGGACACCAGCAGTTCTTC. Translation: CASSLPPGHQQFF.

The chain links TRBV28 to TRBJ1-2; D gene unclear. CDR1 MDHEN and CDR2 SYDVKM come from the germline V gene. The CDR3 contains 13 residues. V was clipped by 2 bases and J by 4 bases, with 8 bases between them. CDR3 DNA sequence: TGTGCCAGCAGTTTAGGCGGAACCTATGGCTACACCTTC. It yields the protein CASSLGGTYGYTF.

Many counts were recorded for this clone. Other nucleotide sequences in the sample specify the same CDR3. The gene calls are TRBV18 and TRBJ1-1; the D gene is possibly TRBD1 (5 bases). CDR1 and CDR2 (germline): KGHSH, LQKENI. CDR3 size: 13 residues. The V and J ends lost 2 bases and 2 bases respectively, with 6 bases between them. This chain's CDR3 is CASSPGANTEAFF. The CDR3 DNA follows: TGTGCCAGCTCACCAGGGGCCAACACTGAAGCTTTCTTT.

This chain joins TRBV2 and TRBJ1-1; D is ambiguous. Deletions cut 8 bases from V and 1 base from J, with 14 bases between. This CDR3 contains 14 residues. Germline V CDR1 and CDR2: SNHLY, FYNNEI. CDR3 DNA: TGTGCCAGCCTTTACCTTAAGGCGAACACTGAAGCTTTCTTT. The encoded protein is CASLYLKANTEAFF.

This chain links TRBV11-2 with TRBJ2-3; possible D gene TRBD2, 5 bases. Germline V gene sequence: CDR1 SGHAT, CDR2 FQNNGV. The CDR3 is 16 residues long. Trimming removed 6 bases at V and 5 bases at J, with 21 bases between. The CDR3 here is CASSQGRGLAGDTQYF. CDR3 DNA: TGTGCCAGCAGTCAAGGACGAGGCCTGGCGGGAGATACGCAGTATTTT.

The chain carries TRBV6-5 and TRBJ1-6, with a possible D match to TRBD1 (5 bases). The V end was cut by 2 bases, the J end by 10 bases, with 12 bases between. Germline V gene lookup returns CDR1 MNHEY and CDR2 SVGAGI. This CDR3 has 14 residues. The CDR3 spells CASSYKGRGSPLHF. CDR3 coding DNA: TGTGCCAGCAGTTACAAGGGGCGGGGATCACCCCTCCACTTT.

This clone was counted only a few times. The chain links TRBV27 to TRBJ2-7; 11 positions agree with TRBD2. CDR1 is MNHEY, CDR2 SMNVEV, per germline (reference sequence). The CDR3 totals 14 residues. V lost 4 bases to trimming and J lost 6 bases; unmatched junction nucleotides: 5. The CDR3 reads CASSSTSGTIEQYF. As DNA, the CDR3 is TGTGCCAGCAGTTCGACTAGCGGGACGATCGAGCAGTACTTC.